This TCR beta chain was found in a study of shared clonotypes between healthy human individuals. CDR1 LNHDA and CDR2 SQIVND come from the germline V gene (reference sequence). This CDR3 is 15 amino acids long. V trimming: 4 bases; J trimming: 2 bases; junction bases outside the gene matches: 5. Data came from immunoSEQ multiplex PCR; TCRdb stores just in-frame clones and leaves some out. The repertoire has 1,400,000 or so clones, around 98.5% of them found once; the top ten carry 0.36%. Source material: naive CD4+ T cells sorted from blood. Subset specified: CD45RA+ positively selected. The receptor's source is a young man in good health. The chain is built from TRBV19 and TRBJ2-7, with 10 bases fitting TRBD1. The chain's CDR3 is CASSTGQGITYEQYF. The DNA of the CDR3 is TGTGCCAGTAGTACGGGACAGGGGATCACCTACGAGCAGTACTTC.